The T cell receptor beta chain described here comes from a study of identical twins. Regarding the study as a whole: Whereas memory repertoires showed no such difference, abundant cord blood beta clonotypes carried fewer insertions.

TCRdb re-derived calls from the 5' RACE reads in MiXCR, one entry per CDR3 protein. The top ten hold approximately 7% of the sample, which has roughly 290,000 distinct CDR3 sequences, roughly 9% seen once. This clonotype was seen a few times. The target antigen is unknown. A clone one base away is much larger, so this may be a read error. The CDR3 length is 13 residues. V shed 0 bases and J shed 0 bases, with 6 bases lying between them. Looked up from germline, CDR1 is DFQATT and CDR2 is SNEGSKA (reference sequence). These data also featured in a second study, about yellow fever vaccine responses in identical twins.

The receptor's source is a woman aged 18-29 years in good health. V usage is TRBV20-1 and J usage is TRBJ2-7; D unresolved. Source material: CD8+ T cells sorted from blood. CDR3 nucleotide sequence: TGCAGTGCTAGAGATCAGAGCTCCTACGAGCAGTACTTC. Its protein product is CSARDQSSYEQYF.